A single sample gave rise to the 13 T cell receptor beta chains below, sequenced in a study of blood T cell repertoires in COVID-19. Sequencing was performed with immunoSEQ multiplex PCR; in TCRdb, only in-frame clones are kept and a portion is missing. Of 150,000 to 200,000 clones detected, 85% to 90% appear once; the ten largest clones hold roughly 4%. Sequenced material: peripheral blood. These receptor sequences come from a woman in her 70s with acute or convalescent COVID-19.

The chain couples TRBV18 to TRBJ2-2; 9 bases align to TRBD1. The CDR3 runs 18 residues. V shed 6 bases, J shed 4 bases, and the junction held 15 bases outside the gene matches. Germline V gene lookup returns CDR1 KGHSH and CDR2 LQKENI. Here the CDR3 reads CASSRRLTPTGGTGELFF. CDR3 in DNA: TGTGCCAGCTCCCGACGATTAACTCCGACAGGGGGCACCGGGGAGCTGTTTTTT.

The J gene is TRBJ2-2, the V gene TRBV19; D remains unclear. V shed 8 bases and J shed 5 bases, with 6 bases lying between them. The CDR3 runs 11 residues. CDR1 and CDR2 (germline): LNHDA, SQIVND (reference sequence). The CDR3 protein is CASGLTGELFF. The DNA of the CDR3 is TGTGCCAGTGGCCTGACCGGGGAGCTGTTTTTT. Looking up the rest from reference TRBV19 and TRBJ2-2 gives the full variable domain: DGGITQSPKYLFRKEGQNVTLSCEQNLNHDAMYWYRQDPGQGLRLIYYSQIVNDFQKGDIAEGYSVSREKKESFPLTVTSAQKNPTAFYLCASGLTGELFFGEGSRLTVL.

The chain uses TRBV5-1 and TRBJ1-4; D is possibly TRBD1 (5 bases). Germline values: CDR1 SGHRS, CDR2 YFSETQ. The CDR3 totals 12 residues. Between the trimmed V and J ends, which lost 2 bases and 8 bases, there was a span of 7 bases. CDR3 bases: TGCGCCAGCAGCTTAGACAGAGAAAAACTGTTTTTT. Protein product: CASSLDREKLFF. Supplemented by reference TRBV5-1 and TRBJ1-4, the full variable domain reads KAGVTQTPRYLIKTRGQQVTLSCSPISGHRSVSWYQQTPGQGLQFLFEYFSETQRNKGNFPGRFSGRQFSNSRSEMNVSTLELGDSALYLCASSLDREKLFFGSGTQLSVL.

This rearrangement joins TRBV5-1 to TRBJ2-7; possible D gene TRBD1, 5 bases. Trimming took 3 bases from V and 3 from J, leaving 7 bases between them. The CDR3 totals 12 residues. Germline CDR1 reads SGHRS; CDR2 reads YFSETQ. The CDR3 bases are TGCGCCAGCAGCTCCGACAGCTACGAGCAGTACTTC. This sequence encodes CASSSDSYEQYF. Combining the CDR3 with reference TRBV5-1 and TRBJ2-7 gives the whole variable domain KAGVTQTPRYLIKTRGQQVTLSCSPISGHRSVSWYQQTPGQGLQFLFEYFSETQRNKGNFPGRFSGRQFSNSRSEMNVSTLELGDSALYLCASSSDSYEQYFGPGTRLTVT.

The CDR3 is CASSLLAGTDIRGYTF. The CDR3 DNA is TGTGCCAGCAGCTTATTAGCCGGGACAGATATCAGAGGCTACACCTTC. The rearrangement joins TRBV5-5 to TRBJ1-2; TRBD1 agrees at 7 bases. This CDR3 comprises 16 residues. Germline-derived CDR1 and CDR2 are SGHKS and YYEKEE (reference sequence). Trimming removed 2 bases from V and 8 bases from J; junction bases left unmatched: 15.

The chain links TRBV5-1 to TRBJ1-2; D unclear. This CDR3 is 16 amino acids long. Germline CDR1 is SGHRS and CDR2 is YFSETQ. With 0 bases removed from V and 0 bases from J, the gap between germline ends came to 12 bases. This CDR3 is CASSLASGLSNYGYTF. Written as DNA, the CDR3 is TGCGCCAGCAGCTTGGCCTCAGGCTTATCTAACTATGGCTACACCTTC.

This chain connects TRBV15 to TRBJ2-5; perhaps TRBD2 as D (6 bases). In germline, CDR1 is LNHNV, CDR2 YYDKDF (reference sequence). CDR3 length: 16 residues. Trimming left V 0 bases short and J 0 bases short, with 11 bases between. This CDR3 is CATSRDFAGNQETQYF. CDR3 DNA sequence: TGTGCCACCAGCAGAGATTTCGCGGGAAACCAAGAGACCCAGTACTTC.

This clone has more than one count but fewer than ten. The chain joins TRBV12-3 or TRBV12-4 to TRBJ1-1; D call uncertain. This CDR3 contains 11 residues. Trimming removed 4 bases at V and 8 bases at J, with 8 bases between. CDR3 bases: TGTGCCAGCAGTTCCGGGTCAGAAGCTTTCTTT. It yields the protein CASSSGSEAFF.

This clone appeared a single time. This chain links TRBV30 with TRBJ1-2; 7 bases are shared with TRBD1. V lost 0 bases to trimming and J lost 4 bases; unmatched junction nucleotides: 8. The length of the CDR3 is 15 residues. Germline values: CDR1 GTSNPN, CDR2 SVGIG (reference sequence). CDR3 loop: CAWSVLDRAVYGYTF. CDR3 bases: TGTGCCTGGAGTGTACTCGACAGGGCTGTCTATGGCTACACCTTC.

V usage is TRBV28 and J usage is TRBJ1-5; perhaps TRBD1 as D (6 bases). The CDR3 runs to 18 residues. The V end lost 4 bases, the J end lost 4 bases, and 23 bases lay between the germline ends. Germline V gene lookup returns CDR1 MDHEN and CDR2 SYDVKM. This CDR3 is CASSSGYIAGEVNQPQHF. The CDR3 DNA is TGTGCCAGCAGTTCGGGTTATATCGCAGGGGAAGTTAATCAGCCCCAGCATTTT.

The chain couples TRBV2 to TRBJ1-1; no firm D call. The V and J ends lost 3 bases and 3 bases respectively, with 8 bases between them. Germline CDR1 and CDR2: SNHLY and FYNNEI. This CDR3 comprises 13 residues. The CDR3 loop is CASSDSSYTEAFF. For the CDR3, the DNA is TGTGCCAGCAGTGACTCGTCCTACACTGAAGCTTTCTTT.

This clone was seen a handful of times. This chain connects TRBV6-6 to TRBJ1-1; tentative D call: TRBD1 (6 bases). Germline-derived CDR1 and CDR2 are MNHNY and SVGAGI (reference sequence). The V end was cut by 2 bases, the J end by 1 base, with 8 bases between. There are 14 residues in the CDR3. For the CDR3, the DNA is TGTGCCAGCAGTTACCAACAGGGGAACACTGAAGCTTTCTTT. The encoded protein is CASSYQQGNTEAFF.

The chain recombines TRBV5-3 with TRBJ2-7; 10 positions agree with TRBD2. TRBV5-3 counts as an open reading frame of uncertain function. After removal of 5 bases from V and 6 bases from J, the junction contained 8 bases not matched to a gene. This CDR3 contains 14 residues. CDR3 nucleotide sequence: TGTGCCAGAAGAGATCTAGCGGGAGTTCCCGAGCAGTACTTC. This encodes CARRDLAGVPEQYF.